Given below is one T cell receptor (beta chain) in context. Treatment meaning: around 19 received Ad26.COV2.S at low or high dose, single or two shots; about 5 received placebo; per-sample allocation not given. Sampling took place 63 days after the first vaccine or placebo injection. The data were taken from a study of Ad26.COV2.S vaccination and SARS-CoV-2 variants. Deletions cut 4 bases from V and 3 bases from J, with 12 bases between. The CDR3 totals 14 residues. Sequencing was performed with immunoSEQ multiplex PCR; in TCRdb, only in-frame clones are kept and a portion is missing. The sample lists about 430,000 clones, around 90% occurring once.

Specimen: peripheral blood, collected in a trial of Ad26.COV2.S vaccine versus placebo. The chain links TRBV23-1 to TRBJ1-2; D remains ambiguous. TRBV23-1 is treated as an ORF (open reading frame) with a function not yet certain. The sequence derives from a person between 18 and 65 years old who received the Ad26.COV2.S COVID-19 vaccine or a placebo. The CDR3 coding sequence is TGCGCCAGCAGTCCCCGTTGGGGAGACTATGGCTACACCTTC. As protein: CASSPRWGDYGYTF.